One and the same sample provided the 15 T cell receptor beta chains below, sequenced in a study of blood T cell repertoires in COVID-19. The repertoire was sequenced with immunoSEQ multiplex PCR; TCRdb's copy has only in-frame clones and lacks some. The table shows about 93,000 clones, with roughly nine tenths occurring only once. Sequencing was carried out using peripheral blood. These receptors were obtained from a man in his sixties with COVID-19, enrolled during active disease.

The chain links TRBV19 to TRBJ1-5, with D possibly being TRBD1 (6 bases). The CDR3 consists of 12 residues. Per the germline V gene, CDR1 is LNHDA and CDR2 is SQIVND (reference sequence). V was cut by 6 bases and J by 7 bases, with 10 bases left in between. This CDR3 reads CASRQGRQPQHF. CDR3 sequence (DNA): TGTGCCAGTAGACAGGGCCGGCAGCCCCAGCATTTT.

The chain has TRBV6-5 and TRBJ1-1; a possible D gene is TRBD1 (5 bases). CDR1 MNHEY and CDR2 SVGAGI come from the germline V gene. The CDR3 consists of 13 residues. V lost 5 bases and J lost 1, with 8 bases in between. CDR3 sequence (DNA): TGTGCCAGCAGTCAGGGTCGGAACACTGAAGCTTTCTTT. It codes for CASSQGRNTEAFF.

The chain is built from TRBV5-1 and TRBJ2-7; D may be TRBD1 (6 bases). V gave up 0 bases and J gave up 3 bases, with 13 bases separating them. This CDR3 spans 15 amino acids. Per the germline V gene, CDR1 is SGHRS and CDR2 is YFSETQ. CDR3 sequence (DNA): TGCGCCAGCAGCTTGGGTGGGGGCTCAGGCTACGAGCAGTACTTC. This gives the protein CASSLGGGSGYEQYF.

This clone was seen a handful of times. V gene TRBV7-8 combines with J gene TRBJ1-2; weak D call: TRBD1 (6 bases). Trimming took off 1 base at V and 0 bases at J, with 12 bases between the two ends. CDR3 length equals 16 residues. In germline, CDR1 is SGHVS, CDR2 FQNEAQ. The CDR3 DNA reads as TGTGCCAGCAGCTTAGTGGCAGGGGAGACTAACTATGGCTACACCTTC. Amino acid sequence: CASSLVAGETNYGYTF.

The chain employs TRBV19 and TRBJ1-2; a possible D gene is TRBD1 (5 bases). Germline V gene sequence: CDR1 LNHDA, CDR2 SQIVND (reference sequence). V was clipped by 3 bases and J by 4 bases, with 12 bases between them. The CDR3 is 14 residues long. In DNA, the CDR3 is TGTGCCAGTAGTATTGCCATTAGGGGCTATGGCTACACCTTC. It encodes CASSIAIRGYGYTF.

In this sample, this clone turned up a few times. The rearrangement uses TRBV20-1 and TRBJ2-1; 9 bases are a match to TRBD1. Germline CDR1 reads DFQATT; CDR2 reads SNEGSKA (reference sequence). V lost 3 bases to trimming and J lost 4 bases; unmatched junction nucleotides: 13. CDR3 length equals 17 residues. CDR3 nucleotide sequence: TGCAGTGCTAGTGCCCCCGGACAGGGGACGAGATACAATGAGCAGTTCTTC. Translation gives CSASAPGQGTRYNEQFF.

The CDR3 is CASSIDREDQPQHF. The CDR3 bases are TGTGCCAGTAGTATTGACAGGGAGGATCAGCCCCAGCATTTT. The chain combines TRBV19 with TRBJ1-5; 7 nucleotides match TRBD1. CDR1 is LNHDA, CDR2 SQIVND, per germline (reference sequence). Unmatched junction bases numbered 4, after V lost 3 bases and J lost 5 bases. This CDR3 comprises 14 residues.

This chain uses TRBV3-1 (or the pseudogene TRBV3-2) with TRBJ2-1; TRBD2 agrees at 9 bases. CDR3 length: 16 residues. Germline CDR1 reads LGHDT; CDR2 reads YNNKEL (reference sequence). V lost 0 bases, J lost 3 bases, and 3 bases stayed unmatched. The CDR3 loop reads CASSQEWREGYNEQFF. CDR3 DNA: TGTGCCAGCAGCCAAGAATGGCGGGAGGGCTACAATGAGCAGTTCTTC.

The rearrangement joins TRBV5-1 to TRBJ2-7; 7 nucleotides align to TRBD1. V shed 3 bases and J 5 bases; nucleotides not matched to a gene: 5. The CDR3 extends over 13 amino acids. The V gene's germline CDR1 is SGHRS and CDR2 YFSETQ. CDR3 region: CASSSLTGDEQYF. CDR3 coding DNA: TGCGCCAGCAGCTCCCTAACAGGGGACGAGCAGTACTTC.

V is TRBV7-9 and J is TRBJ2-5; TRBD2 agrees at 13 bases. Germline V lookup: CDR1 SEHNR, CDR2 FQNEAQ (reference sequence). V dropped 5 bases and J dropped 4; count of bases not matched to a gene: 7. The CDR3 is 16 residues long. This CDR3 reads CASSPGLAGDSETQYF. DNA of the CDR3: TGTGCCAGCAGCCCAGGACTAGCGGGAGATTCAGAGACCCAGTACTTC.

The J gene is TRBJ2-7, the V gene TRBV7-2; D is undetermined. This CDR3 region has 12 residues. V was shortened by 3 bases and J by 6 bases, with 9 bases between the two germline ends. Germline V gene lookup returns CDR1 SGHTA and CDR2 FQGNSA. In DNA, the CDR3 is TGTGCCAGCAGCTTCGCGAGCTTCGAGCAGTACTTC. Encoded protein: CASSFASFEQYF.

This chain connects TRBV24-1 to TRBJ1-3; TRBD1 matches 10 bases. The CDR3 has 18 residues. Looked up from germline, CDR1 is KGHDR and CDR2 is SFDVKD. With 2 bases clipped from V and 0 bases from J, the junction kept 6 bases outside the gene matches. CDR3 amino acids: CATSDSRTGGTSGNTIYF. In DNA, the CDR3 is TGTGCCACCAGTGATTCTCGGACAGGGGGAACCTCTGGAAACACCATATATTTT.

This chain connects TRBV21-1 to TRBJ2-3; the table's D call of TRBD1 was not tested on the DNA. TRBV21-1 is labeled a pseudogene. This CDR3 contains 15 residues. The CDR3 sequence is CARGGRGRTTDTQYF. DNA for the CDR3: TGTGCCAGAGGGGGAAGAGGACGGACCACAGATACGCAGTATTTT.

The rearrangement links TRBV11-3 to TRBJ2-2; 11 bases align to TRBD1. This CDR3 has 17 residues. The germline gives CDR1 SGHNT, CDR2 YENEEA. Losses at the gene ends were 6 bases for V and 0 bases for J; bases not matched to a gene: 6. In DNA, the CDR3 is TGTGCCAGCAGTCTCCGGGACAGGGGGACGAACACCGGGGAGCTGTTTTTT. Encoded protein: CASSLRDRGTNTGELFF.

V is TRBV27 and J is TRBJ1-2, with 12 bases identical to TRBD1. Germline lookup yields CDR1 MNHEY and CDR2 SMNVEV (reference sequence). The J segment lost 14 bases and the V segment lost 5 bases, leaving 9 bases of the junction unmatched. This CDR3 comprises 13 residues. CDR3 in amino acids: CASSITGTGGRTF. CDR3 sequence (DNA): TGTGCCAGCAGTATTACGGGGACAGGGGGCCGAACCTTC.